Listed below are T cell receptor beta chains from one sample, sequenced in a study of glioma-infiltrating T cells. TCRdb reprocessed the multiplex PCR reads via MiXCR and lists one record per CDR3 protein. The table has roughly 40,000 distinct CDR3 sequences, 20% to 25% seen once. The specimen sequenced was glioma tissue, nonneoplastic brain tissue, or PBMCs (not recorded which). These receptor sequences come from a human donor with low-grade glioma or glioblastoma, undergoing nonglioma brain surgery, or in good health (not recorded which). Both conserved end residues are part of each CDR3. D genes are given only for firm matches. Rows give clone size only sometimes, using once, few, many, or a class for an expanded clone.

abundance: many; v_gene: TRBV7-9; j_gene: TRBJ1-1; len: 13; d_gene: NA; CDR3nt: TGTGCCAGCAGCCCCTCAGGGCGGACTGAAGCTTTCTTT; CDR3aa: CASSPSGRTEAFF
abundance: many; v_gene: TRBV5-1; j_gene: TRBJ1-1; len: 16; d_gene: NA; CDR3nt: TGCGCCAGCAGCGACGGAACCGACGGATTGAACACTGAAGCTTTCTTT; CDR3aa: CASSDGTDGLNTEAFF
abundance: NA; v_gene: TRBV20-1; j_gene: TRBJ2-1; len: 17; d_gene: NA; CDR3nt: TGCAGTGCTAGAGACTCCACTATAGGGACCTCATACAATGAGCAGTTCTTC; CDR3aa: CSARDSTIGTSYNEQFF
abundance: many; v_gene: TRBV11-3; j_gene: TRBJ2-1; len: 14; d_gene: NA; CDR3nt: TGTGCCAGCAGCTTAGGGCGGGTAGGGAATGAGCAGTTCTTC; CDR3aa: CASSLGRVGNEQFF
abundance: few; v_gene: TRBV29-1; j_gene: TRBJ2-1; len: 17; d_gene: TRBD2; CDR3nt: TGCAGCGTTGAAGATCTGAATGCGGGGGACTCCTACAATGAGCAGTTCTTC; CDR3aa: CSVEDLNAGDSYNEQFF
abundance: many; v_gene: TRBV7-9; j_gene: TRBJ1-1; len: 15; d_gene: NA; CDR3nt: TGTGCCAGCAGCCTCCCTGGGGGGACGGACACTGAAGCTTTCTTT; CDR3aa: CASSLPGGTDTEAFF
abundance: few; v_gene: TRBV12-3/TRBV12-4; j_gene: TRBJ2-5; len: 13; d_gene: NA; CDR3nt: TGTGCCAGCAGTTTAAGGCACCAAGAGACCCAGTACTTC; CDR3aa: CASSLRHQETQYF
abundance: few; v_gene: TRBV5-1; j_gene: TRBJ2-3; len: 15; d_gene: NA; CDR3nt: TGCGCCAGCAGCTTGGATGCGCCCCCCACAGATACGCAGTATTTT; CDR3aa: CASSLDAPPTDTQYF
abundance: medium-sized; v_gene: TRBV27; j_gene: TRBJ2-3; len: 17; d_gene: NA; CDR3nt: TGTGCCAGCAGTCCAAATAGGGACTGGGGGGATTCAGATACGCAGTATTTT; CDR3aa: CASSPNRDWGDSDTQYF
abundance: NA; v_gene: TRBV5-1; j_gene: TRBJ2-1; len: 15; d_gene: NA; CDR3nt: TGCGCCAGCAGCTTTGAGTCGGGGGCCGAGGATGAGCAGTTCTTC; CDR3aa: CASSFESGAEDEQFF
abundance: many; v_gene: TRBV2; j_gene: TRBJ1-2; len: 13; d_gene: NA; CDR3nt: TGTGCCAGCAAGGGAGACACCAACTATGGCTACACCTTC; CDR3aa: CASKGDTNYGYTF
abundance: many; v_gene: TRBV6-1; j_gene: TRBJ2-7; len: 15; d_gene: TRBD2; CDR3nt: TGTGCCAGCAGTGCAGGACTAGCGAATACCTACGAGCAGTACTTC; CDR3aa: CASSAGLANTYEQYF
abundance: NA; v_gene: TRBV18; j_gene: TRBJ2-5; len: 13; d_gene: NA; CDR3nt: TGTGCCAGCTCCCTCCGGCGACAAGAGACCCAGTACTTC; CDR3aa: CASSLRRQETQYF
abundance: medium-sized; v_gene: TRBV6-1; j_gene: TRBJ2-1; len: 13; d_gene: NA; CDR3nt: TGTGCCAGCAGTTTTGACAGAGACGACGAGCAGTTCTTC; CDR3aa: CASSFDRDDEQFF
abundance: many; v_gene: TRBV28; j_gene: TRBJ2-3; len: 16; d_gene: NA; CDR3nt: TGTGCCAGCAGTGACGCGCCATGGGGGGAGGCAGATACGCAGTATTTT; CDR3aa: CASSDAPWGEADTQYF
abundance: NA; v_gene: TRBV7-9; j_gene: TRBJ1-1; len: 15; d_gene: NA; CDR3nt: TGTGCCAGCAGCTCGGTTGGAGAGATGAGCACTGAAGCTTTCTTT; CDR3aa: CASSSVGEMSTEAFF
abundance: many; v_gene: TRBV3-1; j_gene: TRBJ1-5; len: 13; d_gene: NA; CDR3nt: TGTACCAGCAGCCGAGGGACGCGACAGCCCCAGCATTTT; CDR3aa: CTSSRGTRQPQHF
abundance: NA; v_gene: TRBV3-1; j_gene: TRBJ1-3; len: 17; d_gene: NA; CDR3nt: TGTGCCAGCAGCCTCTATAGGGGCTCGATAGGTGGAAACACCATATATTTT; CDR3aa: CASSLYRGSIGGNTIYF
abundance: few; v_gene: TRBV5-5; j_gene: TRBJ2-5; len: 15; d_gene: NA; CDR3nt: TGTGCCAGCAGCTTGTTTACGGGGGATCAAGAGACCCAGTACTTC; CDR3aa: CASSLFTGDQETQYF
abundance: NA; v_gene: TRBV7-3; j_gene: TRBJ2-1; len: 15; d_gene: TRBD1; CDR3nt: TGTGCCAGCGCAGAGACAGGGAGCCTCTACAATGAGCAGTTCTTC; CDR3aa: CASAETGSLYNEQFF
abundance: NA; v_gene: TRBV10-3; j_gene: TRBJ1-5; len: 14; d_gene: TRBD1; CDR3nt: TGTGCCATCAGTTTTGACAGGGAGGGTCAGCCCCAGCATTTT; CDR3aa: CAISFDREGQPQHF
abundance: many; v_gene: TRBV11-3; j_gene: TRBJ2-4; len: 14; d_gene: NA; CDR3nt: TGTGCCAGGATCAAAGGGGTAGCCAAAAACATTCAGTACTTC; CDR3aa: CARIKGVAKNIQYF
abundance: many; v_gene: TRBV19; j_gene: TRBJ2-7; len: 13; d_gene: NA; CDR3nt: TGTGCCAGTAGTCGGGACGTCGCCTACGAGCAGTACTTC; CDR3aa: CASSRDVAYEQYF
abundance: many; v_gene: TRBV10-3; j_gene: TRBJ1-2; len: 12; d_gene: NA; CDR3nt: TGTGCCATCACGGAGGTCGGGAGTGGCTACACCTTC; CDR3aa: CAITEVGSGYTF
abundance: many; v_gene: TRBV18; j_gene: TRBJ1-2; len: 15; d_gene: TRBD1; CDR3nt: TGTGCCAGCTCACCAGACCTTGAGGGGGCAGGAGGCTACACCTTC; CDR3aa: CASSPDLEGAGGYTF
abundance: many; v_gene: TRBV6-1; j_gene: TRBJ2-1; len: 16; d_gene: TRBD2; CDR3nt: TGTGCCAGCAGTGAACTGGGACTAGCGGGAGAAGAGGAGCAGTTCTTC; CDR3aa: CASSELGLAGEEEQFF
abundance: many; v_gene: TRBV7-8; j_gene: TRBJ2-5; len: 15; d_gene: NA; CDR3nt: TGTGCCAGCAGCTTATTCTCACATGAAGAATGGACCCAGTACTTC; CDR3aa: CASSLFSHEEWTQYF
abundance: NA; v_gene: TRBV5-1; j_gene: TRBJ2-6; len: 17; d_gene: NA; CDR3nt: TGCGCCAGCAGCTTTGAAGGGACGGCCAGCGGGGCCAACGTCCTGACTTTC; CDR3aa: CASSFEGTASGANVLTF
abundance: few; v_gene: TRBV11-2; j_gene: TRBJ1-5; len: 14; d_gene: TRBD1; CDR3nt: TGTGCCAGCAGCTTGACAGGGGGCAATCAGCCCCAGCATTTT; CDR3aa: CASSLTGGNQPQHF
abundance: many; v_gene: TRBV29-1; j_gene: TRBJ2-1; len: 15; d_gene: TRBD1; CDR3nt: TGCAGCGTTGAAGAAGGGACAGGGTTATACAATGAGCAGTTCTTC; CDR3aa: CSVEEGTGLYNEQFF
abundance: few; v_gene: TRBV7-3; j_gene: TRBJ2-2; len: 15; d_gene: NA; CDR3nt: TGTGCCAGCAGCTTAACTAGCGCGAACACCGGGGAGCTGTTTTTT; CDR3aa: CASSLTSANTGELFF
abundance: NA; v_gene: TRBV5-1; j_gene: TRBJ1-1; len: 14; d_gene: NA; CDR3nt: TGCGCCAGCAGCCTCGGAGGTCCGGAGAATGAAGCTTTCTTT; CDR3aa: CASSLGGPENEAFF
abundance: many; v_gene: TRBV11-2; j_gene: TRBJ2-1; len: 16; d_gene: NA; CDR3nt: TGTGCCAGCAGCCCTTATCCTCACCACTCCTACAATGAGCAGTTCTTC; CDR3aa: CASSPYPHHSYNEQFF
abundance: many; v_gene: TRBV27; j_gene: TRBJ2-5; len: 14; d_gene: TRBD2; CDR3nt: TGTGCCAGCAGTTTGATTTTCGGGGGGGAGACCCAGTACTTC; CDR3aa: CASSLIFGGETQYF
abundance: many; v_gene: TRBV10-1; j_gene: TRBJ2-1; len: 16; d_gene: NA; CDR3nt: TGCGCCAGCAGTATTGGAGGGGCAGCCGACTACAATGAGCAGTTCTTC; CDR3aa: CASSIGGAADYNEQFF